This record concerns one T cell receptor (beta chain) sequence. The data were obtained in a study of blood T cell repertoires in COVID-19. Study at large: PBMCs, B-cell-depleted T cells, or T cells provided the cDNA or gDNA that made up the material.

Source study methods: By means of reference gene primer amplification, nucleated cell counts were estimated. Repertoires were generated with immunoSEQ multiplex PCR, while TCRdb's copy carries only in-frame clones and drops some. V and J calls and clone size follow that table, whereas D and trimming were derived from the DNA. The sample carries about 130,000 clones, 78% recorded once. CDR3 size: 18 residues. Germline trimming cut 0 bases from V and 7 bases from J; bases unmatched to any gene: 11. CDR1 and CDR2 (germline): LGHDT, YNNKEL (reference sequence). Everyone who took part was about 18 to 90 years old, and they came from 24 US areas.

The rearrangement joins TRBV3-1 (or the pseudogene TRBV3-2) to TRBJ2-1; 11 bases align to TRBD2. Source material: PBMCs or T cells enriched from blood (not recorded which). The TCR was taken from a woman aged 50 to 60 who had recovered from COVID-19. CDR3 DNA sequence: TGTGCCAGCAGCCAAGATCTTGGCGTAGCGGGGGGGCAGAATGAGCAGTTCTTC. This gives the protein CASSQDLGVAGGQNEQFF.